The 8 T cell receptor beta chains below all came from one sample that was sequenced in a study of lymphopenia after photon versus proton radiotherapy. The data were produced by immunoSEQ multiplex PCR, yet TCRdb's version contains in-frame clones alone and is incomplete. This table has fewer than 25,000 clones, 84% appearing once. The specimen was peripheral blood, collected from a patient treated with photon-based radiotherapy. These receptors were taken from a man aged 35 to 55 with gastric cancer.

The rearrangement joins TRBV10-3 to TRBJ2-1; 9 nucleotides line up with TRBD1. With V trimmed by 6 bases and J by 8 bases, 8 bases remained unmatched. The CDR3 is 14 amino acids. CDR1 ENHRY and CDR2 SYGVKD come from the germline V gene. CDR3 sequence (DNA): TGTGCCATCAGCCCGGGACAGGGTACCCATGAGCAGTTCTTC. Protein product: CAISPGQGTHEQFF.

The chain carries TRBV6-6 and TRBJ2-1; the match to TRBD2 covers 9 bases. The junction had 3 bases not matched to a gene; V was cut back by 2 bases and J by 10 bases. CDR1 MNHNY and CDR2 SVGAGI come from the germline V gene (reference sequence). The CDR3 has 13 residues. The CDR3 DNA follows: TGTGCCAGCAGTTACCTTAGCGGGGGAGAGCAGTTCTTC. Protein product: CASSYLSGGEQFF.

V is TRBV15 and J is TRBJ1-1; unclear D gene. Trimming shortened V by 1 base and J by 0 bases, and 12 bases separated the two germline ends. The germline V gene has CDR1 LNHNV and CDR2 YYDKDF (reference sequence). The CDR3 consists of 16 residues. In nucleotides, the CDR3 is TGTGCCACCAGCAGAGTCGGGTTAGAGGTGAACACTGAAGCTTTCTTT. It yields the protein CATSRVGLEVNTEAFF.

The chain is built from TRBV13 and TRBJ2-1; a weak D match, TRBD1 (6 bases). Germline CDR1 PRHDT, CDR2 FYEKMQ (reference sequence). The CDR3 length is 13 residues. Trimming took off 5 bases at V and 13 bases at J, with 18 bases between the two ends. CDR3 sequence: CASSALWTEDQFF. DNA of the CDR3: TGTGCCAGCAGCGCTCTCTGGACAGAGGATCAGTTCTTC.

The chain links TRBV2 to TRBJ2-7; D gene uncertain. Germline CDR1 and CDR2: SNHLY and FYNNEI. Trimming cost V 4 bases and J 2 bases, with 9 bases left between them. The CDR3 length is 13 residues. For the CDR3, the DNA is TGTGCCAGCAGTGGGTCCATTCCCTACGAGCAGTACTTC. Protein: CASSGSIPYEQYF.

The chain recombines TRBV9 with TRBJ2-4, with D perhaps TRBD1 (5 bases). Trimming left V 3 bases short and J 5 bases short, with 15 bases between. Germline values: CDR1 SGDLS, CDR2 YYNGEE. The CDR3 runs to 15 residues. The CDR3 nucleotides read TGTGCCAGCAGCGCCGGGTGGGGCCATGAAAACATTCAGTACTTC. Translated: CASSAGWGHENIQYF.

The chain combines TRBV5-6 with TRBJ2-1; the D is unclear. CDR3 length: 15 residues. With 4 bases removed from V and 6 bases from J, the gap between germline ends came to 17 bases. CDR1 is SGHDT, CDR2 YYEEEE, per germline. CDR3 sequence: CASSVRINRLNEQFF. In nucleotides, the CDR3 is TGTGCCAGCAGCGTCCGGATTAACCGACTCAATGAGCAGTTCTTC.

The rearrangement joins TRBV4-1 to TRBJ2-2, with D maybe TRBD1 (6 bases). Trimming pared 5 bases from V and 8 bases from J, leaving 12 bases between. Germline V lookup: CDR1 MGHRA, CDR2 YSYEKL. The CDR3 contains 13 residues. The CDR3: CASSDTGTGELFF. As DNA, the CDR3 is TGCGCCAGCAGCGATACCGGGACAGGGGAGCTGTTTTTT.